These T cell receptor beta chains were read from a single sample in a study of a mutant IDH1 vaccine in newly diagnosed glioma. These receptors' antigens are unknown. The data were produced by immunoSEQ multiplex PCR, yet TCRdb's version contains in-frame clones alone and is incomplete. Of under 35,000 clones listed, around 90% were seen once; the top ten hold around 20%. This specimen was PBMCs, taken from a glioma patient whose treatment included an IDH1 peptide vaccine. These receptors were taken from a man between 18 and 35 years old with glioma. Both conserved end residues are part of each CDR3. A D gene is named only where the DNA matches it firmly. The size field is filled for only some rows; it gives once, few, many or a size class.

V gene	J gene	D gene	CDR3 length	clone size	CDR3 DNA	CDR3 protein
TRBV6-5	TRBJ1-6	-	12	once	TGTGCCAGCACCGCCCGAGGTTCGCCCCTCCACTTT	CASTARGSPLHF
TRBV2	TRBJ1-1	TRBD1	14	-	TGTGCCAGCAAAGACAGGGGGCGCGGGACTGAAGCTTTCTTT	CASKDRGRGTEAFF
TRBV19	TRBJ2-7	TRBD1	15	-	TGTGCCAGTACCTTGGGACAGGGGGCATCCTACGAGCAGTACTTC	CASTLGQGASYEQYF
TRBV30	TRBJ1-5	TRBD1	15	-	TGTGCCTGGAGTGCAGGGGGGAGTAGCAATCAGCCCCAGCATTTT	CAWSAGGSSNQPQHF
TRBV7-2	TRBJ2-7	-	13	-	TGTGCCAGCAGCTTCGAGGGAATACGGGAGCAGTACTTC	CASSFEGIREQYF
TRBV30	TRBJ1-3	TRBD1	15	-	TGTGCCTGGAGTAGAGGACAGGGCATTGGAAACACCATATATTTT	CAWSRGQGIGNTIYF
TRBV5-4	TRBJ2-7	TRBD1	15	-	TGTGCCAGCAGCTCTCCGGGACAGGGTGACTACGAGCAGTACTTC	CASSSPGQGDYEQYF
TRBV29-1	TRBJ1-4	TRBD1	11	-	TGCAGCGGAGGGACAGCGGAAAAACTGTTTTTT	CSGGTAEKLFF
TRBV5-4	TRBJ1-1	-	15	-	TGTGCCAGCAGCTTGGTGGGACGTCAGAACACTGAAGCTTTCTTT	CASSLVGRQNTEAFF
TRBV28	TRBJ2-3	-	16	-	TGTGCCAGCAGTTTATATGGGCTGCGGGACACAGATACGCAGTATTTT	CASSLYGLRDTDTQYF
TRBV5-6	TRBJ2-7	TRBD2	13	-	TGTGCCAGCAGAAAAGGACTAGCGGGAGAGCAGTACTTC	CASRKGLAGEQYF
TRBV2	TRBJ2-4	-	15	-	TGTGCCAGCAGTCTCAGGGAAAGGACCAAAAACATTCAGTACTTC	CASSLRERTKNIQYF
TRBV7-2	TRBJ2-1	-	14	-	TGTGCCAGCAGCAGGGTCGCGGTGGCCCATGAGCAGTTCTTC	CASSRVAVAHEQFF
TRBV12-5	TRBJ2-6	-	18	-	TGTGCTAGTGGTTGGCTCAATGCAGGACAAAGTCGGGCCAACGTCCTGACTTTC	CASGWLNAGQSRANVLTF
TRBV30	TRBJ1-1	-	14	-	TGTGCCTGGAGTGTCGGCCGGAGAAACACTGAAGCTTTCTTT	CAWSVGRRNTEAFF
TRBV12-1	TRBJ1-1	-	18	-	TGTGCCAGCAGCTGCCCTTCCTCCCTGTCGGCGGTGAACACTGAAGCTTTCTTT	CASSCPSSLSAVNTEAFF
TRBV6-6	TRBJ1-2	-	15	-	TGTGCCAGCAGCCCCGACGGGGCGCAGGCCTATGGCTACACCTTC	CASSPDGAQAYGYTF
TRBV19	TRBJ1-1	-	16	-	TGTGCCAGTAGCCCCCAACTAGGGGCAAGGCTCACTGAAGCTTTCTTT	CASSPQLGARLTEAFF
TRBV5-5	TRBJ1-2	-	17	-	TGTGCCAGCAGCCGCCTTGAGGGTAGAGGCGGGAGCTATGGCTACACCTTC	CASSRLEGRGGSYGYTF
TRBV4-3	TRBJ1-3	-	14	-	TGCGCCAGCAGCCATATACCCTCTGGAAACACCATATATTTT	CASSHIPSGNTIYF
TRBV15	TRBJ1-1	TRBD1	14	-	TGTGCCACCAGCGGCCCCGGGACAGGGCTGCGGGCTTTCTTT	CATSGPGTGLRAFF
TRBV30	TRBJ2-1	TRBD2	14	-	TGTGCCTGGAGGACTAGCGGGAGTTATAATGAGCAGTTCTTC	CAWRTSGSYNEQFF
TRBV10-3	TRBJ1-1	-	13	-	TGTGCCATCAGTGTAAAGGGGGGAAGTGAAGCTTTCTTT	CAISVKGGSEAFF
TRBV4-3	TRBJ2-7	-	15	-	TGCGCCAGCAGCCAAGATGAAACAGCTTCCTACGAGCAGTACTTC	CASSQDETASYEQYF
TRBV28	TRBJ1-1	-	17	few	TGTGCCAGCACCCCTCGGGCATGGGGGACAATGAACACTGAAGCTTTCTTT	CASTPRAWGTMNTEAFF